This T cell receptor (beta chain) derives from a study of early stage breast cancer tumors. Method: immunoSEQ multiplex PCR; TCRdb's copy keeps in-frame clones and lacks some. In the table there are about 21,000 clones, approximately 80% of which are singletons. The V and J ends lost 4 bases and 7 bases, in that order; junction bases with no gene match: 3. The CDR3 runs to 14 residues. Germline V gene sequence: CDR1 SGHRS, CDR2 YFSETQ. Sequencing used blood. The rearrangement joins TRBV5-1 to TRBJ1-4; 11 bases are shared with TRBD1. This clonotype was sampled from a person aged 55 to 69 with breast cancer. Here the CDR3 reads CASSGTGGFEKLFF. CDR3 coding DNA: TGCGCCAGCAGCGGGACAGGGGGGTTTGAAAAACTGTTTTTT.